The clone carrying this TCR beta chain has at least ten counts. The data derive from a study of kidney transplant recipient with SARS-CoV-2 infection. TCRdb re-derived calls from the reads in MiXCR, one entry per CDR3 protein. The data contain approximately 240,000 distinct CDR3 sequences, under 35% of them singletons. The V end lost 3 bases, the J end lost 2 bases, and 5 bases lay between the germline ends. The CDR3 contains 12 residues. CDR1 is DFQATT, CDR2 SNEGSKA, per germline (reference sequence). The source is a male patient aged 25 to 39 who had COVID-19 and was a kidney transplant recipient. Some T cells may arise from the graft donor. The chain couples TRBV20-1 to TRBJ1-5; D uncertain. The source material was a blood sample, sampled at baseline and on approximately day 120 from a kidney transplant recipient. The CDR3 here is CSASSGNQPQHF. CDR3 bases: TGCAGTGCTAGCTCTGGCAATCAGCCCCAGCATTTT.